This T cell receptor (beta chain) was found in a study of blood T cell repertoires in COVID-19. Study background: In each case, the material was cDNA or gDNA derived from T cells, B-cell-depleted T cells, or PBMCs.

V lost 4 bases to trimming and J lost 6 bases; unmatched junction nucleotides: 3. Germline loops: CDR1 SNHLY, CDR2 FYNNEI. The CDR3 totals 14 residues. Source study methods: Estimates of nucleated cell counts were drawn from the amplification of reference gene primers. Method: immunoSEQ multiplex PCR; TCRdb's copy keeps in-frame clones and lacks some. The V and J calls and clone size were taken over from that table, and D and trimming were inferred from the DNA. The table includes about 400,000 clones, roughly 90% detected once. The sequence derives from a man aged 40-49 years with acute or convalescent COVID-19. The specimen sequenced was peripheral blood. The rearrangement uses TRBV2 and TRBJ1-4, with 9 nucleotides matching TRBD1. The DNA for the CDR3 is TGTGCCAGCAGTGGGGGACAGGGATATGAAAAACTGTTTTTT. Translating gives CASSGGQGYEKLFF.